The 7 T cell receptor beta chains listed next were all sequenced from one sample in a study of blood T cells in healthy people across ages. Through a sample-barcoded 5' primer and a J-beta primer mix, a second PCR was run for roughly 7 to 11 cycles. TCRdb reanalysed the 5' RACE reads using MiXCR and keeps one entry per CDR3 protein. The sample consists of 1,100,000 or so distinct CDR3 sequences, under 45% of them appearing once. Sequenced material: blood. The receptor set was obtained from a woman aged 55-70 years in good health.

This rearrangement joins TRBV6-2 or TRBV6-3 to TRBJ2-3; weak D call: TRBD2 (6 bases). Trimming left V 8 bases short and J 5 bases short, with 14 bases between. This CDR3 is 13 amino acids long. From germline, CDR1 is MNHEY and CDR2 SVGEGT. The DNA of the CDR3 is TGTGCCAGCTTTGACGGGAGTGTAGATACGCAGTATTTT. Translated: CASFDGSVDTQYF.

This rearrangement joins TRBV7-9 to TRBJ2-1; 7 bases line up with TRBD2. V was pared by 10 bases and J by 8 bases, with 8 bases of the junction left unmatched. This CDR3 spans 12 amino acids. The germline V gene encodes CDR1 SEHNR and CDR2 FQNEAQ (reference sequence). The DNA for the CDR3 is TGTGCCACTCAAACGGGGGGTGATGAGCAGTTCTTC. It specifies CATQTGGDEQFF.

The V call is TRBV28, the J call TRBJ1-5; 9 bases line up with TRBD1. The CDR3 totals 16 residues. With V trimmed by 7 bases and J by 3 bases, 10 bases remained unmatched. Germline CDR1 MDHEN, CDR2 SYDVKM. The CDR3 DNA sequence: TGTGCCAGCACCCGTATCGGACAGGGGTTCAATCAGCCCCAGCATTTT. Its translation is CASTRIGQGFNQPQHF.

The genes are TRBV24-1 and TRBJ2-1; 9 bases align to TRBD2. The V gene's germline CDR1 is KGHDR and CDR2 SFDVKD. There are 14 residues in the CDR3. The junction had 1 base not matched to a gene; V was cut back by 7 bases and J by 1 base. The CDR3 nucleotides read TGTGCCACCAGGGCGGGAGGGTCCTACAATGAGCAGTTCTTC. Translation gives CATRAGGSYNEQFF.

The CDR3 nucleotides are TGTGCCAGCACCGGGACCAGGATGAACACTGAAGCTTTCTTT. Translated: CASTGTRMNTEAFF. The V gene is TRBV11-2, the J gene TRBJ1-1, with TRBD1 as a possible D gene (5 bases). The germline V gene encodes CDR1 SGHAT and CDR2 FQNNGV. V was pared by 7 bases and J by 0 bases, with 12 bases between. CDR3 length equals 14 residues.

In this sample, this clonotype turned up once. CDR3 amino acids: CASNGGLAGVLETQYF. The DNA of the CDR3 is TGTGCCAGCAATGGAGGTTTAGCGGGAGTTTTGGAGACCCAGTACTTC. This rearrangement joins TRBV2 to TRBJ2-7, with TRBD2 matching 9 bases. The end of the DNA fits TRBJ2-5 better, so the J call may be wrong. The CDR3 loop spans 16 amino acids. The germline CDR1 and CDR2 sequences are SNHLY and FYNNEI.

The chain recombines TRBV6-1 with TRBJ2-5, with D perhaps matching TRBD2 (5 bases). The germline V gene encodes CDR1 MNHNS and CDR2 SASEGT. CDR3 length: 16 amino acids. Trimming pared 6 bases from V and 4 bases from J, leaving 21 bases between. CDR3 in amino acids: CASSPTTGRAGETQYF. The CDR3 DNA reads TGTGCCAGCAGCCCAACTACCGGGCGGGCGGGAGAGACCCAGTACTTC.